The rows below give T cell receptor beta chains drawn from one sample of a study of control samples from healthy donors and cancer patients. Clones were sequenced by immunoSEQ multiplex PCR, and TCRdb holds only the in-frame ones, with some missing. This table has approximately 87,000 clones, about 86% appearing once. The material sequenced was blood. The receptor source for this set is a woman aged 50 to 65 in good health. Each CDR3 is given with its conserved first and last residue. The D gene is left open where the match is weak. Not all rows give a size; the values are once, few, many and, for expanded clones, a class.

>15|TRBD1|TRBJ2-3|NA|TRBV11-2
CASSPIRGRADTQYF
TGTGCCAGCAGCCCGATCAGGGGGCGGGCAGATACGCAGTATTTT
>13|NA|TRBJ1-3|NA|TRBV6-5
CASTRGSGNTIYF
TGTGCCAGCACGAGGGGTAGTGGAAACACCATATATTTT
>18|TRBD1|TRBJ2-1|NA|TRBV2
CASSYSGGLATSYNEQFF
TGTGCCAGCAGTTACTCAGGGGGCCTCGCCACCTCCTACAATGAGCAGTTCTTC
>13|NA|TRBJ2-7|NA|TRBV6-5
CASSLGPTYEQYF
TGTGCCAGCAGTTTAGGACCGACCTACGAGCAGTACTTC
>16|TRBD2|TRBJ2-3|NA|TRBV19
CASSGGARGGPDTQYF
TGTGCCAGTAGTGGTGGGGCGCGGGGGGGCCCAGATACGCAGTATTTT
>14|NA|TRBJ1-2|NA|TRBV18
CASSPPRDNYGYTF
TGTGCCAGCTCACCACCCAGGGACAACTATGGCTACACCTTC
>16|NA|TRBJ2-2|NA|TRBV28
CASSSVTASNTGELFF
TGTGCCAGCAGTTCTGTGACGGCTTCCAACACCGGGGAGCTGTTTTTT
>16|TRBD1|TRBJ1-1|once|TRBV4-3
CASSQDSGTANTEAFF
TGCGCCAGCAGCCAAGATAGTGGGACAGCAAACACTGAAGCTTTCTTT
>17|TRBD2|TRBJ2-1|NA|TRBV24-1
CATSEVLSGGADNEQFF
TGTGCCACCAGTGAAGTCTTGAGCGGGGGGGCCGACAATGAGCAGTTCTTC
>12|NA|TRBJ2-7|NA|TRBV5-1
CASSPEGYEQYF
TGCGCCAGCAGCCCCGAGGGCTACGAGCAGTACTTC
>13|TRBD1|TRBJ1-2|NA|TRBV12-3/TRBV12-4
CASSRDRDYGYTF
TGTGCCAGCAGCCGCGACAGGGATTATGGCTACACCTTC
>14|NA|TRBJ1-2|NA|TRBV3-1/TRBV3-2
CASSQVAGNYGYTF
TGTGCCAGCAGCCAAGTAGCAGGAAACTATGGCTACACCTTC
>16|TRBD2|TRBJ2-3|NA|TRBV5-4
CASSLAPGRGTDTQYF
TGTGCCAGCAGCTTGGCCCCCGGGAGGGGTACAGATACGCAGTATTTT
>18|NA|TRBJ2-7|NA|TRBV6-2/TRBV6-3
CASSLGVFRRDHSYEQYF
TGTGCCAGCAGTTTGGGGGTTTTCAGGCGGGACCATTCCTACGAGCAGTACTTC
>13|NA|TRBJ1-1|NA|TRBV6-5
CASSYFMNTEAFF
TGTGCCAGCAGTTACTTCATGAACACTGAAGCTTTCTTT
>15|NA|TRBJ2-7|few|TRBV6-6
CASSYLDNLGHEQYF
TGTGCCAGCAGTTACTTGGACAATTTAGGCCACGAGCAGTACTTC
>14|NA|TRBJ2-2|NA|TRBV10-1
CEKSRQPDTGELFF
TGCGAAAAGTCGAGACAGCCAGACACCGGGGAGCTGTTTTTT
>18|NA|TRBJ2-5|NA|TRBV7-9
CASSFSFVRSKQQETQYF
TGTGCCAGCAGCTTTTCTTTCGTACGGTCGAAACAACAAGAGACCCAGTACTTC
>15|TRBD1|TRBJ1-2|NA|TRBV10-3
CAISIPGQGNYGYTF
TGTGCCATCAGTATTCCGGGACAGGGTAACTATGGCTACACCTTC
>11|NA|TRBJ1-1|NA|TRBV4-2
CASSSRTVPFF
TGTGCCAGCAGCTCTAGGACTGTTCCCTTCTTT
>18|TRBD1|TRBJ2-7|NA|TRBV2
CASSVALKTGTGGREQYF
TGTGCCAGCAGTGTAGCCTTGAAGACCGGGACAGGGGGCCGGGAGCAGTACTTC
>14|TRBD1|TRBJ1-4|NA|TRBV7-2
CASSQGGPNEKLFF
TGTGCCAGCAGCCAGGGGGGCCCTAATGAAAAACTGTTTTTT
>15|TRBD1|TRBJ1-5|NA|TRBV6-5
CASRPTGVGVEPQHF
TGTGCCAGCAGACCCACAGGGGTCGGAGTGGAGCCCCAGCATTTT
>16|TRBD1|TRBJ2-3|NA|TRBV9
CASSVGTGNPTDTQYF
TGTGCCAGCAGCGTTGGGACAGGGAATCCCACAGATACGCAGTATTTT
>16|TRBD1|TRBJ1-1|NA|TRBV27
CASSLSRTGVVTEAFF
TGTGCCAGCAGTTTATCGCGGACAGGGGTGGTCACTGAAGCTTTCTTT
>14|TRBD1|TRBJ1-1|few|TRBV5-1
CASRPGQENTEAFF
TGCGCCAGCAGACCTGGACAGGAGAACACTGAAGCTTTCTTT
>15|NA|TRBJ1-3|NA|TRBV5-5
CASSLADGEGNTIYF
TGTGCCAGCAGCTTGGCGGACGGGGAGGGAAACACCATATATTTT
>13|NA|TRBJ1-1|NA|TRBV3-1/TRBV3-2
CASSQARNTEAFF
TGTGCCAGCAGCCAAGCCAGGAACACTGAAGCTTTCTTT
>15|TRBD1|TRBJ1-5|NA|TRBV19
CASLQGGYSNQPQHF
TGTGCCAGTTTACAGGGGGGTTATAGCAATCAGCCCCAGCATTTT
>15|TRBD1|TRBJ2-7|once|TRBV10-3
CAISPGQGSSYEQYF
TGTGCCATCAGTCCGGGACAGGGGTCCTCCTACGAGCAGTACTTC
>15|NA|TRBJ2-7|NA|TRBV7-2
CASSLDGKSSYEQYF
TGTGCCAGCAGCTTAGATGGCAAAAGCTCCTACGAGCAGTACTTC
>12|NA|TRBJ1-5|NA|TRBV28
CASSLGGQPQHF
TGTGCCAGCAGTTTAGGGGGTCAGCCCCAGCATTTT